One sample yielded the 29 T cell receptor beta chains listed below, sequenced in a study of blood T cell repertoires in COVID-19. The table came from immunoSEQ multiplex PCR; TCRdb's copy has only in-frame clones and leaves some out. The data hold 110,000 to 150,000 clones, with 85% observed a single time. The sample taken for sequencing was PBMCs or T cells enriched from blood (not recorded which). Every receptor here comes from a woman aged 40 to 50 who had recovered from COVID-19.

The count of this clone is one. The chain uses TRBV10-2 and TRBJ2-2; TRBD1 matches at 8 bases. Germline trimming cut 0 bases from V and 6 bases from J; bases unmatched to any gene: 6. This CDR3 is built from 16 residues. In germline, CDR1 is WSHSY, CDR2 SAAADI. DNA of the CDR3: TGCGCCAGCAGTGAGTCGATTCTACAGGGGGCCGGGGAGCTGTTTTTT. It specifies CASSESILQGAGELFF.

The CDR3 coding sequence is TGCGCCAGCAGCCAAGATCAGGGTGTCCCCTACGAGCAGTACTTC. This gives the protein CASSQDQGVPYEQYF. The chain carries TRBV4-1 and TRBJ2-7; weak D call: TRBD1 (5 bases). V was trimmed by 0 bases and J by 2 bases, leaving 11 bases between them. CDR3 size: 15 residues. Germline V CDR1 and CDR2: MGHRA, YSYEKL.

The J gene is TRBJ2-5, the V gene TRBV28; possible D gene TRBD2, 6 bases. The CDR3 consists of 14 residues. CDR1 is MDHEN, CDR2 SYDVKM, per germline. The ends were cut back, 2 bases at V and 3 bases at J, with 10 bases in the middle. The CDR3 loop reads CASSLAGIEETQYF. The CDR3 region has the DNA TGTGCCAGCAGTTTAGCGGGGATCGAAGAGACCCAGTACTTC.

The chain couples TRBV6-5 to TRBJ2-5, with 9 bases fitting TRBD2. CDR1 MNHEY and CDR2 SVGAGI come from the germline V gene. The CDR3 length is 13 residues. The ends lost 10 bases at V and 4 bases at J; junction bases unmatched: 7. The CDR3 here is CATRTSEGETQYF. CDR3 DNA sequence: TGTGCCACCCGGACTAGCGAGGGAGAGACCCAGTACTTC.

The rearrangement uses TRBV5-6 and TRBJ2-1; 10 nucleotides agree with TRBD1. This CDR3 spans 14 amino acids. The germline V gene has CDR1 SGHDT and CDR2 YYEEEE. Germline trimming cut 4 bases from V and 7 bases from J; bases unmatched to any gene: 5. The CDR3 is CASSPGTGVNEQFF. The CDR3 nucleotides are TGTGCCAGCAGCCCCGGGACAGGGGTGAATGAGCAGTTCTTC.

The gene calls are TRBV11-2 and TRBJ2-2; TRBD2 matches at 9 bases. CDR1 SGHAT and CDR2 FQNNGV come from the germline V gene. CDR3 length: 13 amino acids. V gave up 8 bases and J gave up 4 bases; unmatched junction bases: 2. CDR3 sequence reads: CASAGGPTGELFF. CDR3 bases: TGTGCCAGCGCGGGAGGGCCCACCGGGGAGCTGTTTTTT.

This clone was observed once. The chain uses TRBV5-6 and TRBJ1-1, with 7 bases that match TRBD1. V lost 0 bases to trimming and J lost 9 bases; unmatched junction nucleotides: 5. This CDR3 comprises 13 residues. Germline CDR1 and CDR2: SGHDT and YYEEEE. CDR3 coding DNA: TGTGCCAGCAGCTTGGAACGGGACAGTAAAGCTTTCTTT. This gives the protein CASSLERDSKAFF. The whole variable domain, filled in from reference TRBV5-6 and TRBJ1-1, reads DAGVTQSPTHLIKTRGQQVTLRCSPKSGHDTVSWYQQALGQGPQFIFQYYEEEERQRGNFPDRFSGHQFPNYSSELNVNALLLGDSALYLCASSLERDSKAFFGQGTRLTVV.

The CDR3 bases are TGTGCCAGCTCACTCCCGGGGTTGCCGGAGACCCAGTACTTC. Amino acids: CASSLPGLPETQYF. The chain couples TRBV18 to TRBJ2-5; the D gene is possibly TRBD2 (5 bases). V lost 4 bases, J lost 5 bases, and 14 bases lay in between. Looked up from germline, CDR1 is KGHSH and CDR2 is LQKENI. The CDR3 extends over 14 amino acids. The full variable domain, its missing parts supplied by reference TRBV18 and TRBJ2-5, is NAGVMQNPRHLVRRRGQEARLRCSPMKGHSHVYWYRQLPEEGLKFMVYLQKENIIDESGMPKERFSAEFPKEGPSILRIQQVVRGDSAAYFCASSLPGLPETQYFGPGTRLLVL.

This chain links TRBV6-1 with TRBJ1-2; the D gene is possibly TRBD1 (5 bases). This CDR3 has 12 amino acids. With 1 base removed from V and 8 bases from J, the gap between germline ends came to 8 bases. Germline values: CDR1 MNHNS, CDR2 SASEGT. The CDR3: CASSEVTGGYTF. The CDR3 DNA is TGTGCCAGCAGTGAAGTAACAGGAGGCTACACCTTC.

The chain uses TRBV19 and TRBJ2-7, with TRBD2 identical over 10 bases. Looked up from germline, CDR1 is LNHDA and CDR2 is SQIVND (reference sequence). The CDR3 spans 18 residues. The trim removed 5 bases at V and 0 bases at J, leaving 13 bases unmatched. The CDR3 is CASSVPGASGGSSYEQYF. The CDR3 DNA is TGTGCCAGTAGTGTTCCAGGGGCTAGCGGGGGAAGCTCCTACGAGCAGTACTTC.

The chain uses TRBV6-6 and TRBJ2-3, with a weak D call TRBD2 (5 bases). V lost 2 bases, J lost 2 bases, and 8 bases lay in between. The CDR3 is 14 residues long. Germline V lookup: CDR1 MNHNY, CDR2 SVGAGI (reference sequence). CDR3 sequence reads: CASSYPGDTDTQYF. In nucleotides, the CDR3 is TGTGCCAGCAGTTACCCCGGGGACACAGATACGCAGTATTTT.

V gene TRBV3-1 (or the pseudogene TRBV3-2) combines with J gene TRBJ2-7; D is ambiguous. Trimming shortened V by 0 bases and J by 4 bases, and 7 bases separated the two germline ends. This CDR3 is built from 13 residues. Per the germline V gene, CDR1 is LGHDT and CDR2 is YNNKEL (reference sequence). CDR3: CASSQEASYEQYF. CDR3 DNA: TGTGCCAGCAGCCAAGAGGCTTCTTACGAGCAGTACTTC.

The V call is TRBV19, the J call TRBJ1-1; TRBD1 agrees at 8 bases. V shed 8 bases, J shed 7 bases, and the junction held 6 bases outside the gene matches. Germline V gene data show CDR1 as LNHDA and CDR2 as SQIVND (reference sequence). This CDR3 comprises 12 residues. CDR3 bases: TGTGCCAGTGATCAGGGGGCCGGTGAAGCTTTCTTT. This sequence encodes CASDQGAGEAFF.

In its sample, this clone was seen once. V and J are TRBV5-1 and TRBJ2-2, with TRBD1 matching over 10 bases. Germline CDR1 reads SGHRS; CDR2 reads YFSETQ. This CDR3 spans 14 amino acids. CDR3 sequence (DNA): TGCGCAACCGAGTGGACAGGGGGTACCGGGGAGCTGTTTTTT. It codes for CATEWTGGTGELFF. Variable domain in full (rest from reference TRBV5-1 and TRBJ2-2): KAGVTQTPRYLIKTRGQQVTLSCSPISGHRSVSWYQQTPGQGLQFLFEYFSETQRNKGNFPGRFSGRQFSNSRSEMNVSTLELGDSALYLCATEWTGGTGELFFGEGSRLTVL.

This clone was counted a few times. V and J are TRBV30 and TRBJ2-7, with TRBD2 matching over 9 bases. From germline, CDR1 is GTSNPN and CDR2 SVGIG (reference sequence). The CDR3 covers 16 residues. Trimming at V came to 2 bases and at J to 5 bases, leaving 13 bases not matched to a gene. The CDR3 region has the DNA TGTGCCTGGAGTCCGATGCGGGGGGGGCGCGACCACGAGCAGTACTTC. Translated: CAWSPMRGGRDHEQYF.

Only one count was recorded for this clone. The gene calls are TRBV5-4 and TRBJ2-7; D may be TRBD2 (6 bases). The CDR3 runs 15 residues. Trimming cost V 4 bases and J 2 bases, with 16 bases left between them. Germline V CDR1 and CDR2: SGHNT, YYREEE (reference sequence). The CDR3 region has the DNA TGTGCCAGCAGCCGAGCAGGGCGGGGAACCTACGAGCAGTACTTC. Translated: CASSRAGRGTYEQYF.

The rearrangement uses TRBV9 and TRBJ2-3; tentatively, D is TRBD2 (5 bases). The ends were cut back, 3 bases at V and 4 bases at J, with 9 bases in the middle. The CDR3 has 13 residues. CDR1 SGDLS and CDR2 YYNGEE come from the germline V gene. CDR3 in amino acids: CASSARAADTQYF. The CDR3 region has the DNA TGTGCCAGCAGCGCGAGGGCTGCAGATACGCAGTATTTT.

The chain employs TRBV3-1 (or the pseudogene TRBV3-2) and TRBJ2-1, with TRBD2 as a possible D gene (5 bases). Germline V lookup: CDR1 LGHDT, CDR2 YNNKEL (reference sequence). Deletions cut 4 bases from V and 9 bases from J, with 16 bases between. CDR3 length: 14 amino acids. CDR3 sequence (DNA): TGTGCCAGCAGCCGAGGGTCAGGAGGCTTTGAGCAGTTCTTC. This sequence encodes CASSRGSGGFEQFF.

In its sample, this clone was seen many times. The rearrangement uses TRBV7-9 and TRBJ1-6; TRBD1 matches 7 bases. Germline V gene data show CDR1 as SEHNR and CDR2 as FQNEAQ (reference sequence). CDR3 size: 15 residues. The ends lost 4 bases at V and 7 bases at J; junction bases unmatched: 7. The CDR3 loop reads CASSSLGTDNSPLHF. Written as DNA, the CDR3 is TGTGCCAGCAGCTCTCTCGGGACAGACAATTCACCCCTCCACTTT.

The CDR3 region has the DNA TGTGCCAGCAGTTTATCTGGCGGGGGGGTCAAGTACGAGCAGTACTTC. Protein product: CASSLSGGGVKYEQYF. The V and J genes are TRBV28 and TRBJ2-7, with 9 bases matching TRBD2. This CDR3 region has 16 residues. Germline CDR1 reads MDHEN; CDR2 reads SYDVKM. V lost 1 base and J lost 4; bases outside the gene matches: 8.

The CDR3 DNA reads TGTGCCAGCAGCCAAGAGGGACTAGCGGGAGTAAGGGAGACCCAGTACTTC. It translates to CASSQEGLAGVRETQYF. This chain connects TRBV3-1 (or the pseudogene TRBV3-2) to TRBJ2-5, with 14 bases matching TRBD2. CDR3 length: 17 residues. Germline CDR1 and CDR2: LGHDT and YNNKEL (reference sequence). With 0 bases clipped from V and 5 bases from J, the junction kept 5 bases outside the gene matches.

The chain links TRBV7-9 to TRBJ1-5, with D unresolved. Trimming took off 2 bases at V and 3 bases at J, with 11 bases between the two ends. The germline CDR1 and CDR2 sequences are SEHNR and FQNEAQ (reference sequence). This CDR3 region has 15 residues. The CDR3 spells CASSLSDTFNQPQHF. The CDR3 DNA sequence: TGTGCCAGCAGCTTATCAGACACCTTCAATCAGCCCCAGCATTTT.

The chain combines TRBV7-9 with TRBJ2-3; 16 bases match TRBD2. The germline V gene encodes CDR1 SEHNR and CDR2 FQNEAQ (reference sequence). The V gene end was trimmed by 5 bases and the J gene end by 5 bases; junction bases not matched to a gene: 7. The CDR3 sequence is 17 residues long. CDR3 in amino acids: CASSTGLAGGRGDTQYF. The CDR3 DNA follows: TGTGCCAGCAGCACGGGACTAGCGGGGGGGCGTGGAGATACGCAGTATTTT.

The chain is built from TRBV6-2 or TRBV6-3 and TRBJ1-5; D uncertain. Germline V gene lookup returns CDR1 MNHEY and CDR2 SVGEGT. The CDR3 loop spans 14 amino acids. Trimming took 4 bases from V and 7 from J, leaving 14 bases between them. CDR3 bases: TGTGCCAGCAGTTTCGGAGGGCGGGAACAGCCCCAGCATTTT. Residues: CASSFGGREQPQHF.

V is TRBV5-1 and J is TRBJ1-5; D gene ambiguous. The germline CDR1 and CDR2 sequences are SGHRS and YFSETQ. The ends were cut back, 1 base at V and 1 base at J, with 9 bases in the middle. The CDR3 extends over 15 amino acids. The CDR3 loop reads CASSLRGESNQPQHF. CDR3 coding DNA: TGCGCCAGCAGCTTGCGCGGGGAAAGCAATCAGCCCCAGCATTTT.

The chain couples TRBV6-5 to TRBJ2-5; TRBD2 might be the D (6 bases). The CDR3 has 14 amino acids. Trimming cost V 4 bases and J 5 bases, with 14 bases left between them. The germline V gene encodes CDR1 MNHEY and CDR2 SVGAGI. The CDR3 bases are TGTGCCAGCAGTTTCGGGATAGCGGAGGAGACCCAGTACTTC. Its protein is CASSFGIAEETQYF.

The rearrangement uses TRBV15 and TRBJ1-4, with D possibly being TRBD1 (6 bases). Between the trimmed V and J ends, which lost 4 bases and 8 bases, there was a span of 17 bases. The CDR3 loop spans 15 amino acids. The germline V gene has CDR1 LNHNV and CDR2 YYDKDF (reference sequence). Here the CDR3 reads CATSKGGQAREKLFF. The CDR3 nucleotides read TGTGCCACCAGCAAGGGGGGGCAGGCAAGGGAAAAACTGTTTTTT.

This chain joins TRBV7-9 and TRBJ2-1; 8 nucleotides line up with TRBD2. The CDR3 length is 12 residues. From germline, CDR1 is SEHNR and CDR2 FQNEAQ (reference sequence). With 5 bases clipped from V and 10 bases from J, the junction kept 4 bases outside the gene matches. The CDR3 nucleotides are TGTGCCAGCAGCCCGGGAGGGCCAGAGCAGTTCTTC. Protein: CASSPGGPEQFF.

This chain joins TRBV20-1 and TRBJ2-3; weak D call: TRBD1 (5 bases). V shed 3 bases and J shed 4 bases, with 17 bases lying between them. There are 15 residues in the CDR3. The germline V gene encodes CDR1 DFQATT and CDR2 SNEGSKA (reference sequence). The CDR3 sequence is CSASPWTPLSDTQYF. For the CDR3, the DNA is TGCAGTGCTAGTCCCTGGACACCTCTATCAGATACGCAGTATTTT.